This T cell receptor (beta chain) was sequenced in a study of PD-L1 blockade in urothelial cancer. Trimming removed 4 bases at V and 4 bases at J, with 14 bases between. Per germline, CDR1 MNHGY and CDR2 SVAAGI. CDR3 size: 15 residues. This clone was detected a few times. Assay: immunoSEQ multiplex PCR; the TCRdb copy retains only in-frame clones and omits some. The profile covers tens of thousands of clones, with approximately 86% appearing a single time and 1.8% taken by the ten largest. Sequences were derived from PBMCs, sampled around atezolizumab (anti-PD-L1) treatment. This receptor was taken from a man between 45 and 60 years old with urothelial cancer. The rearrangement links TRBV6-9 to TRBJ1-5; possibly TRBD1 for D (5 bases). The CDR3 DNA reads as TGTGCCAGCAGTTCCGGGCAGGGAATAAATCAGCCCCAGCATTTT. Protein product: CASSSGQGINQPQHF.